This T cell receptor beta chain emerged from a study of tumor and adjacent non-tumor tissue in lung cancer. Looking at the study overall: The cohort had about 12 adenocarcinoma, a couple of squamous cell and 1 small cell patients. On average, productive TCRbeta reads reached about 4.4 million per sample.

This clonotype came up once. Possible read error: a much larger clone is one base away. Three rounds of nested PCR, following a modified ARM-PCR protocol, produced the TCRbeta library. In TCRdb, the multiplex PCR reads were re-called with MiXCR into one record per CDR3 protein. The data contain some 100,000 distinct CDR3 sequences, 80% of them singletons. RNA was extracted from bulk tissue without any cell sorting. Distant lung tissue was collected more than 3 cm away from the tumor edge. Sequenced sample: distant non-tumor lung tissue. The sequence was collected from a man aged 55 to 70 with small cell lung cancer.

The CDR3 coding sequence is TGTGCCACCAGTGACCCTACAGGGGAAGGCTACGCCTTC. Amino acid sequence: CATSDPTGEGYAF. The chain combines TRBV24-1 with TRBJ1-2; TRBD1 matches at 7 bases. Germline CDR1 is KGHDR and CDR2 is SFDVKD. This CDR3 is 13 amino acids long.